This TCR beta chain was sequenced in a study of cytomegalovirus exposure and HLA in healthy donors (dated by TCRdb to 2015 to 2018). Regarding the research as a whole: According to an earlier analysis of several hundred of the donors, 150 million to 200 million T cells yielded roughly 110 million unique TCR beta sequences and less than 300 Gb of sequence data. An early release that covered more than 550 HLA-typed donors contained around 300 gigabases of sequencing data and 75 million to 100 million unique TCR sequences. The genetic ancestry cluster associated with self-reported Caucasian donors included about four fifths of the approximately 400 genotyped donors. The study aimed to test whether cataloging public T cell receptors could reveal signatures of past pathogen exposure. The T cell repertoires of several hundred subjects were profiled by immunosequencing and related to cytomegalovirus serostatus. In addition to the first cohort of roughly 670 subjects, a separate validation cohort of 130 or so different subjects was used. To predict cytomegalovirus infection status, the study brought together high-throughput TCR immunosequencing, statistical association of individual TCRs with disease status, and machine learning. In a later analysis, previously published TCR beta repertoires from roughly 710 donors were re-analyzed and high-resolution HLA genotyping was added so that TCR occurrence patterns could be studied. The later analysis used no new phenotypic data to find candidate immune exposures, relying instead on TCR beta sequences and their occurrence across donors. In an earlier analysis of a few hundred of the donors, high-throughput TCR beta sequencing was used to judge whether each TCR beta V gene segment behaved as functional or pseudogenic. Donor age, sex, ethnicity and CMV serostatus were compiled together with the repertoire data. Genome-wide SNP genotypes for about 60% of the 666 donors were used in a later genetic analysis, which treated that subset as a discovery cohort. Every repertoire in the discovery cohort had been generated on one and the same sequencing platform. HLA typing included class I and class II loci at four-digit resolution. The number of typed donors differed by locus: about 629-640 for A, B, C, DRB1 and DQB1; 500 to 550 for DQA1; fewer than 610 for DPA1; and 400 to 480 for DPB1. Because of strong linkage in the cohort, five DR-DQ haplotypes were treated as single units for association and clustering. On average, 235,054 unique TCR beta nucleotide sequences were sequenced per donor among some 430 genotyped donors of the cohort, with 15% to 20% of those sequences being non-productive.

As concerns this clone: Its antigen remains unidentified. Base qualities were left out, and no much larger clone turns up one base away.

General conclusions and limits of the study: Cytomegalovirus status was reported to be diagnosed by the classifier with high specificity and sensitivity in both the original and validation cohorts. This cohort had only TCR beta chains sequenced, and the lack of alpha or paired-chain data limited which features could be detected. HLA typing was unavailable for some donors at each locus, so association tests used only the typed subset. Across donors, most TCR sequences were observed very rarely, whereas some public TCRs were present in many individuals. A later analysis found that HLA-associated TCR beta chains were more clonally expanded and had lower generation probabilities than equally common non-associated chains. Assigning TCR associations to individual alleles was difficult when HLA alleles, especially DR and DQ, strongly co-occurred. Sequencing depth was assumed to be roughly uniform across donors in the presence/absence analyses, though that assumption may not hold. In a later genetic analysis, fewer N-insertions in productive TCRs were reported among donors in an Asian-associated ancestry cluster than the roughly 700-donor mean. Several of the top co-occurrence clusters appeared to be linked to parvovirus B19, influenza, CMV and Epstein-Barr virus, according to a later analysis. A later genetic analysis associated a missense DCLRE1C variant with V-gene and J-gene trimming of TCR beta chains, and an independent cohort replicated the association. The sequencing pipeline was judged likely to have produced a cluster of highly shared sequence variants as a technical artifact. Because the 87-base-pair reads could not distinguish some IMGT-functional V segments, including TRBV6-2 and TRBV6-3, those segments were excluded. The authors suggested that the approach could potentially be extended to other disease states and immunological phenotypes. A later analysis found that TCR association rates varied across HLA loci, with DRB1 alleles showing the most associated TCRs and HLA-C alleles the fewest. An earlier analysis of approximately 570 of the donors showed that most TCR beta V segments appeared in productive rearrangements either about 87% or about 30% of the time, which broadly matched IMGT annotations. A later analysis found that most CMV-associated TCR beta chains appeared HLA-restricted, with HLA associations seemingly driven largely by CMV exposure. Immune exposure information for the cohort was limited to CMV serostatus. A further reported finding was that TCR beta sequences accurately predicted the HLA-A and HLA-B alleles for most subjects in the first cohort. At a false discovery rate of 0.05, a later analysis linked 16,951 TCR beta sequences to specific HLA alleles. A few of the identified cytomegalovirus-associated TCR beta chains were confirmed in vitro to be specific for cytomegalovirus antigens. The study listed approximately 150 TCR beta chains as associated with cytomegalovirus. Some 15 rarely observed V segments, including chromosome 9 orphons, were excluded from the earlier analysis of approximately 500 of the donors because counts were too low. Linkage disequilibrium might explain the correlated functional status among segregating V segments, but an unknown experimental factor could not be ruled out.

The library came from the immunoSEQ multiplex PCR assay. The multiplex PCR relied on a mix of 60 forward primers for TCR Vbeta segments and 13 reverse primers for TCR Jbeta segments. The CDR3 region of rearranged TCR beta genes was amplified from genomic DNA with a multiplex PCR assay. The amplified TCR beta libraries were sequenced on the Illumina HiSeq System as 87-base-pair reads. The source study handled its data this way. A later analysis tallied approximately 87 million unique TCR beta chains across the 666 repertoires, and approximately 12 million of those chains were shared by two or more donors. Raw reads were error-corrected and collapsed into unique sequences by a nearest-neighbor algorithm in which closely related sequences were merged to remove PCR and sequencing errors. CDR3 sequences were aligned to IMGT reference sequences to assign V, D and J gene segments. For a sequence to be retained, at least a six-nucleotide match to both a V gene segment and a J gene segment was required. Rearrangements were called productive when the CDR3 lacked stop codons and stayed in frame with V and J; all others were non-productive. CDR3 was defined by IMGT convention, running from the second conserved V-encoded cysteine to the conserved J-encoded phenylalanine. In an earlier analysis of more than 550 of the donors, sequences lacking an unambiguous match to a single V gene segment were excluded. In an earlier analysis of 587 of the donors, a V segment was called functional when productive rearrangements were above 56.7%, and segregating when the standard deviation between donors exceeded 5%. To diagnose cytomegalovirus status from the catalog of TCR beta chain sequences, a statistical classification framework was built. A later analysis assigned V and J genes by comparing TCR nucleotide sequences with IMGT/GENE-DB human TR gene sequences. A later analysis assigned CDR3 sequences and most-parsimonious VDJ recombination scenarios with the TCRdist pipeline. In a later analysis, each TCR beta chain was defined by its CDR3 amino acid sequence together with its V-gene family, and reads lacking a unique V-gene family were excluded. In a later analysis, around 600 highly shared, low-generation-probability nucleotide sequences were removed to address suspected cross-contamination and a sequencing artifact. In a later analysis, a clonal expansion index for each public chain was calculated from normalized within-repertoire ranks of inferred template counts. In a later analysis, generation probabilities were computed using a VDJ recombination model fitted to out-of-frame rearrangements, and the results were checked against IGoR. In a later analysis, hypergeometric tests were used to score TCR-TCR, TCR-HLA and TCR-CMV co-occurrence, with a repertoire-size bias correction applied to TCR pairs. A later analysis estimated false discovery rates by permuting HLA or CMV assignments 20 times. In a later analysis, co-occurring TCRs were grouped with DBSCAN, and TCRdist sequence similarity was added when clustering was performed within HLA-allele-positive subsets. Repertoires with fewer than 30,000 or more than 120,000 public chains were left out of co-occurrence clustering, as were about five repertoires with anomalous nucleotide sharing. TCRdb mirrors the immuneACCESS table, restricted to in-frame sequences. Some clones are absent from its copies; in checked studies, under half trace to an unresolved V gene, and the reason for the others is unknown. V, J and clone size were drawn from that table, and D and trimming were deduced from the DNA. The sample data list about 170,000 clones, and 65% to 85% of these were observed just once. The leading ten clones occupy around 7% of the sample.

The cohort consisted of more than 650 healthy bone marrow donors. Cohort members were all nominally healthy when sampled, although unrecorded immune exposures were likely present. The donor was CMV seropositive and belonged to the group of 270 or so seropositive cohort members. Every donor gave a peripheral blood sample, and the peripheral blood mononuclear cells from that sample were used for TCR beta sequencing. Genomic DNA was extracted from the blood cell samples with the Qiagen DNeasy Blood Extraction Kit. From cysteine to phenylalanine, the CDR3 is 15 amino acids long. This entry keeps only the CDR3 DNA: 45 bases, framed from base 1. CDR1 and CDR2, looked up from the germline V gene, are LGHNA and YNFKEQ. A distance of 13 bases separates the germline ends of V and J, which lose 0 bases and 5 bases respectively.

In this chain, TRBV4-2 is recombined with TRBJ2-5; the D gene identity is not certain. The TCR comes from a man aged 35 to 55 in good health and CMV-seropositive. Sequenced sample: PBMCs. The nucleotide sequence is TGTGCCAGCAGCCAAGATCCGGTCTTCGGGGAGACCCAGTACTTC. Translated, it gives CASSQDPVFGETQYF.